This TCR beta chain was identified during a study of T cells and copy number aberrations in small-cell lung cancer. This CDR3 spans 14 amino acids. The junction had 2 bases not matched to a gene; V was cut back by 3 bases and J by 4 bases. From germline, CDR1 is MNHNS and CDR2 SASEGT. Sequenced by immunoSEQ multiplex PCR; TCRdb stores in-frame clones only, minus some. The table has more than 2,000 clones, approximately 86% seen once. This receptor was taken from a woman aged 45-59 years with small cell lung cancer. The chain combines TRBV6-1 with TRBJ2-2; 7 bases line up with TRBD2. Sequencing was carried out using normal tissue next to the tumor. In DNA, the CDR3 is TGTGCCAGCAGTGATTGGGGGGGCACCGGGGAGCTGTTTTTT. This translates into CASSDWGGTGELFF.